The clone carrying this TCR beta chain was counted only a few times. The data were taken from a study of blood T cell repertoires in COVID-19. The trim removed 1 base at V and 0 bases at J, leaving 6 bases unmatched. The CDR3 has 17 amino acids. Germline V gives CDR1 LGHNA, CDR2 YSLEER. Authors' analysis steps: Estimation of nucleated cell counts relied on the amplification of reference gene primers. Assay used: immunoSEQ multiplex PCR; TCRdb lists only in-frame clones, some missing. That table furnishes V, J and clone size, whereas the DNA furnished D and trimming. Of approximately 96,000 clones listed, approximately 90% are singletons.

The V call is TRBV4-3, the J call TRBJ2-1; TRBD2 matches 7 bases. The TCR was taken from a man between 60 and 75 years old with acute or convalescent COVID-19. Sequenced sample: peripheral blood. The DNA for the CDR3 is TGCGCCAGCAGCCAAGGTCTAGCGGCGAGCTCCTACAATGAGCAGTTCTTC. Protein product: CASSQGLAASSYNEQFF.